This entry lists 32 T cell receptor beta chains sequenced from one sample in a study of shared clonotypes between healthy human individuals. Sequencing used immunoSEQ multiplex PCR; TCRdb keeps in-frame clones, though not all of them. Of millions of clones in the sample, over 85% were seen once. Naive CD8 cells comprised CD45RO-negative, CCR7-positively selected cells, excluding terminally differentiated effector memory CD45RA+ cells. The material sequenced was naive CD8+ T cells sorted from blood. All receptors come from a young man in good health.

This clone was picked up one time. CDR3 amino acids: CASSQAREGYEQYF. DNA of the CDR3: TGCGCCAGCAGCCAAGCCAGGGAAGGCTACGAGCAGTACTTC. The chain has TRBV4-1 and TRBJ2-7; the D gene is possibly TRBD1 (5 bases). The ends were cut back, 1 base at V and 3 bases at J, with 10 bases in the middle. CDR3 length: 14 amino acids. The germline V gene encodes CDR1 MGHRA and CDR2 YSYEKL.

In the case of this clone: The sample holds other DNA sequences that translate to the same CDR3. The chain carries TRBV13 and TRBJ1-2; no clear D. Trimming pared 1 base from V and 8 bases from J, leaving 5 bases between. The CDR3 consists of 11 residues. CDR1 and CDR2 (germline): PRHDT, FYEKMQ (reference sequence). The CDR3 region has the DNA TGTGCCAGCAGCTTAGAGGACGGCTACACCTTC. It translates to CASSLEDGYTF.

The chain has TRBV5-4 and TRBJ1-6; 9 positions match TRBD1. Germline V lookup: CDR1 SGHNT, CDR2 YYREEE (reference sequence). This CDR3 is built from 15 residues. Trimming removed 2 bases from V and 13 bases from J; junction bases left unmatched: 10. The CDR3: CASSFFGTGLSPLHF. Written as DNA, the CDR3 is TGTGCCAGCAGCTTTTTCGGGACAGGGTTATCTCCCCTCCACTTT.

The table lists this clone with a count of one. The chain has TRBV6-6 and TRBJ2-2, with 11 bases fitting TRBD2. The V segment lost 2 bases and the J segment 6 bases; nucleotides outside the gene matches: 5. The CDR3 consists of 16 residues. Germline values: CDR1 MNHNY, CDR2 SVGAGI (reference sequence). Written as DNA, the CDR3 is TGTGCCAGCAGTTACCTTCTAGCGGGGGGATCCGGGGAGCTGTTTTTT. This sequence encodes CASSYLLAGGSGELFF.

This chain connects TRBV4-1 to TRBJ2-1, with TRBD2 identical over 9 bases. The trim removed 0 bases at V and 7 bases at J, leaving 4 bases unmatched. CDR1 MGHRA and CDR2 YSYEKL come from the germline V gene. The CDR3 runs 15 residues. CDR3 nucleotide sequence: TGCGCCAGCAGCCAAGACCATAGCGGGAGTAATGAGCAGTTCTTC. This gives the protein CASSQDHSGSNEQFF.

This chain links TRBV5-1 with TRBJ2-7; D may be TRBD2 (6 bases). Trimming took 4 bases from V and 3 from J, leaving 17 bases between them. CDR1 and CDR2 from the germline V gene are SGHRS and YFSETQ. CDR3 length equals 15 residues. The CDR3: CASSEGPRGGYEQYF. The DNA of the CDR3 is TGCGCCAGCAGCGAGGGACCGCGGGGTGGCTACGAGCAGTACTTC.

The chain uses TRBV9 and TRBJ2-7; 8 bases align to TRBD1. The CDR3 spans 16 residues. CDR1 and CDR2 from the germline V gene are SGDLS and YYNGEE. V dropped 2 bases and J dropped 5; count of bases not matched to a gene: 12. The CDR3 region has the DNA TGTGCCAGCAGCGTGAGGGGACAGGTCGTTGGTGACGAGCAGTACTTC. This gives the protein CASSVRGQVVGDEQYF.

The chain links TRBV6-5 to TRBJ2-7, with 8 bases that match TRBD2. This CDR3 comprises 14 residues. Germline V gives CDR1 MNHEY, CDR2 SVGAGI. With 2 bases clipped from V and 5 bases from J, the junction kept 5 bases outside the gene matches. CDR3 sequence: CASSYSGRDNEQYF. DNA for the CDR3: TGTGCCAGCAGTTACAGCGGGAGAGACAACGAGCAGTACTTC.

Remarks on this clone: In the same sample, other DNA sequences code for this CDR3. V and J are TRBV29-1 and TRBJ2-7; D not resolved. Per germline, CDR1 SQVTM and CDR2 ANQGSEA. This CDR3 comprises 12 residues. Trimming took 6 bases from V and 2 from J, leaving 11 bases between them. CDR3 in amino acids: CSVVGTTYEQYF. The CDR3 coding sequence is TGCAGCGTGGTGGGTACAACCTACGAGCAGTACTTC.

The chain carries TRBV7-2 and TRBJ2-7, with D uncertain. The CDR3 covers 14 residues. Trimming cost V 5 bases and J 0 bases, with 11 bases left between them. Germline CDR1 and CDR2: SGHTA and FQGNSA. The CDR3 region is CASSPDGFSYEQYF. CDR3 DNA sequence: TGTGCCAGCAGCCCGGACGGGTTCTCCTACGAGCAGTACTTC.

The chain uses TRBV10-3 and TRBJ1-2; 7 nucleotides align to TRBD1. The ends lost 3 bases at V and 3 bases at J; junction bases unmatched: 7. Germline CDR1 is ENHRY and CDR2 is SYGVKD. There are 15 residues in the CDR3. CDR3 in amino acids: CAISEEDRLDYGYTF. The CDR3, as DNA: TGTGCCATCAGTGAAGAGGACAGGTTGGACTATGGCTACACCTTC.

The chain employs TRBV6-1 and TRBJ2-7; possible D gene TRBD1, 5 bases. Germline assignment: CDR1 MNHNS and CDR2 SASEGT. The CDR3 runs 14 residues. Trimming left V 3 bases short and J 0 bases short, with 9 bases between. The DNA of the CDR3 is TGTGCCAGCAGTGACCTGGACATCTCCTACGAGCAGTACTTC. Amino acid sequence: CASSDLDISYEQYF.

This clone was seen once. Here the CDR3 reads CAQNGADPYNEQFF. The CDR3 DNA reads as TGTGCCCAGAACGGGGCGGACCCCTACAATGAGCAGTTCTTC. The chain couples TRBV2 to TRBJ2-1, with D perhaps being TRBD1 or TRBD2 (5 bases each). CDR1 and CDR2 from the germline V gene are SNHLY and FYNNEI. This CDR3 contains 14 residues. Trimming stripped 11 bases from V and 2 bases from J, with 16 bases between.

The chain links TRBV28 to TRBJ1-5, with 7 bases aligning to TRBD1. J gave up 0 bases and V 6 bases, and 14 bases lay outside the gene matches. Germline-derived CDR1 and CDR2 are MDHEN and SYDVKM. There are 18 residues in the CDR3. The CDR3 DNA reads as TGTGCCAGCAGCTCGATCCTCGACAGGGAATCTAGCAATCAGCCCCAGCATTTT. Translating gives CASSSILDRESSNQPQHF. Full variable domain (missing parts from reference TRBV28 and TRBJ1-5): DVKVTQSSRYLVKRTGEKVFLECVQDMDHENMFWYRQDPGLGLRLIYFSYDVKMKEKGDIPEGYSVSREKKERFSLILESASTNQTSMYLCASSSILDRESSNQPQHFGDGTRLSIL.

The rearrangement links TRBV30 to TRBJ2-5; unclear D gene. The CDR3 loop spans 12 amino acids. Trimming left V 3 bases short and J 5 bases short, with 10 bases between. Germline V gene lookup returns CDR1 GTSNPN and CDR2 SVGIG (reference sequence). CDR3 bases: TGTGCCTGGAGGACAAGATGGGAGACCCAGTACTTC. Its translation: CAWRTRWETQYF.

The chain is built from TRBV4-2 and TRBJ2-5, with 9 bases lining up with TRBD1. Germline V CDR1 and CDR2: LGHNA, YNFKEQ. The length of the CDR3 is 14 residues. Trimming removed 4 bases from V and 3 bases from J; junction bases left unmatched: 3. Here the CDR3 DNA reads TGTGCCAGCAGCCCTCGGACAGGGGAAGAGACCCAGTACTTC. Its protein product is CASSPRTGEETQYF.

This clone occurred once. This chain links TRBV5-6 with TRBJ2-7, with D perhaps TRBD1 or TRBD2 (5 bases each). The ends were cut back, 0 bases at V and 3 bases at J, with 16 bases in the middle. The CDR3 runs 16 residues. The V gene's germline CDR1 is SGHDT and CDR2 YYEEEE. In DNA, the CDR3 is TGTGCCAGCAGCTTGGTAGGGATGGGGGACCACTACGAGCAGTACTTC. Translated, it gives CASSLVGMGDHYEQYF. Filled out from reference TRBV5-6 and TRBJ2-7, the complete variable domain reads DAGVTQSPTHLIKTRGQQVTLRCSPKSGHDTVSWYQQALGQGPQFIFQYYEEEERQRGNFPDRFSGHQFPNYSSELNVNALLLGDSALYLCASSLVGMGDHYEQYFGPGTRLTVT.

The chain couples TRBV9 to TRBJ2-1; D is uncertain. The V gene's germline CDR1 is SGDLS and CDR2 YYNGEE. The CDR3 loop spans 16 amino acids. V dropped 0 bases and J dropped 3 bases, with 13 bases sitting between them. The CDR3 DNA reads TGTGCCAGCAGCGTAGTCGCAGGTTCCCTCTACAATGAGCAGTTCTTC. This sequence encodes CASSVVAGSLYNEQFF. The complete variable domain, with remaining parts taken from reference TRBV9 and TRBJ2-1, reads DSGVTQTPKHLITATGQRVTLRCSPRSGDLSVYWYQQSLDQGLQFLIQYYNGEERAKGNILERFSAQQFPDLHSELNLSSLELGDSALYFCASSVVAGSLYNEQFFGPGTRLTVL.

The CDR3 bases are TGCGCCAGCAGCCAAGGTCCCACTAGCGGGACCTGGAGCACAGATACGCAGTATTTT. It codes for CASSQGPTSGTWSTDTQYF. The rearrangement links TRBV4-3 to TRBJ2-3; 10 nucleotides align to TRBD2. Per germline, CDR1 LGHNA and CDR2 YSLEER. This CDR3 comprises 19 residues. V trimming: 1 base; J trimming: 0 bases; junction bases outside the gene matches: 10.

The CDR3 bases are TGTGCCAGCAGCAGTTCTCGGACAGCTACCTATGGCTACACCTTC. Translating it yields CASSSSRTATYGYTF. The rearrangement joins TRBV28 to TRBJ1-2; maybe TRBD1 (6 bases). V was cut by 6 bases and J by 4 bases, with 18 bases left in between. This CDR3 is 15 amino acids long. Per germline, CDR1 MDHEN and CDR2 SYDVKM.

This clone appeared a single time. The rearrangement joins TRBV11-1 to TRBJ2-7; possibly TRBD1 for D (6 bases). The V end lost 1 base, the J end lost 3 bases, and 10 bases lay between the germline ends. The CDR3 extends over 14 amino acids. In germline, CDR1 is SGHAT, CDR2 FQDESV (reference sequence). The CDR3: CASSLEGGLYEQYF. In DNA, the CDR3 is TGTGCCAGCAGCTTAGAAGGGGGTCTCTACGAGCAGTACTTC.

The chain has TRBV7-9 and TRBJ1-5, with D tentatively TRBD1 (5 bases). V was trimmed by 5 bases and J by 9 bases, leaving 20 bases between them. The CDR3 is 15 amino acids. The V gene's germline CDR1 is SEHNR and CDR2 FQNEAQ (reference sequence). CDR3 loop: CASSRGRDGDSPQHF. The DNA of the CDR3 is TGTGCCAGCAGCCGAGGACGGGACGGCGATTCGCCCCAGCATTTT.

The chain joins TRBV2 to TRBJ2-1; tentative D call: TRBD1 (5 bases). The CDR3 contains 17 residues. The V end was cut by 3 bases, the J end by 0 bases, with 15 bases between. Germline CDR1 is SNHLY and CDR2 is FYNNEI. The CDR3 DNA is TGTGCCAGCAGTGACCCCCTAGACGACAGCTCCTACAATGAGCAGTTCTTC. Translation gives CASSDPLDDSSYNEQFF.

The chain joins TRBV4-1 to TRBJ2-7, with 10 nucleotides matching TRBD1. Germline V gene lookup returns CDR1 MGHRA and CDR2 YSYEKL. This CDR3 region has 14 residues. The ends lost 4 bases at V and 4 bases at J; junction bases unmatched: 4. This CDR3 is CASSRRTGGYEQYF. The DNA of the CDR3 is TGCGCCAGCAGCCGAAGGACAGGGGGGTACGAGCAGTACTTC.

With regard to this clone: The identical CDR3 is also encoded by other nucleotide sequences in the sample. This chain uses TRBV27 with TRBJ2-3, with 11 bases that match TRBD2. The junction had 5 bases not matched to a gene; V was cut back by 5 bases and J by 4 bases. Germline V CDR1 and CDR2: MNHEY, SMNVEV (reference sequence). CDR3 length: 15 residues. The CDR3 loop is CASSLLAGGPDTQYF. CDR3 coding DNA: TGTGCCAGCAGTCTCCTAGCGGGGGGACCAGATACGCAGTATTTT.

A remark on this clone: This specimen includes other DNA sequences encoding the same CDR3. J is TRBJ1-5 and V is TRBV4-1; D not resolved. CDR3 length: 13 amino acids. Germline V gene data show CDR1 as MGHRA and CDR2 as YSYEKL. Trimming took off 3 bases at V and 4 bases at J, with 7 bases between the two ends. CDR3 amino acids: CASSHGYNQPQHF. CDR3 DNA: TGCGCCAGCAGCCACGGTTATAATCAGCCCCAGCATTTT.

The rearrangement uses TRBV7-3 and TRBJ1-1; D not resolved. Trimming took 5 bases from V and 3 from J, leaving 10 bases between them. This CDR3 has 13 residues. CDR1 and CDR2 from the germline V gene are SGHTA and FQGTGA. The CDR3 reads CASSSSGYTEAFF. CDR3 in DNA: TGTGCCAGCAGCAGCTCGGGTTACACTGAAGCTTTCTTT.

This clone appeared a single time. This sample includes further DNA sequences coding for the same CDR3. The chain is built from TRBV6-1 and TRBJ2-7; D gene ambiguous. CDR3 length: 13 residues. The V gene's germline CDR1 is MNHNS and CDR2 SASEGT. With 4 bases removed from V and 0 bases from J, the gap between germline ends came to 7 bases. The CDR3 region has the DNA TGTGCCAGCAGTGCATCGAGCTCCTACGAGCAGTACTTC. This sequence encodes CASSASSSYEQYF.

This clone came up once. The V and J genes are TRBV6-4 and TRBJ2-1, with TRBD2 matching over 7 bases. The ends lost 3 bases at V and 7 bases at J; junction bases unmatched: 9. The CDR3 has 15 amino acids. The V gene's germline CDR1 is MRHNA and CDR2 SNTAGT. The CDR3 DNA reads as TGTGCCAGCAGTGAGGTCCCGGGACTATGGAATGAGCAGTTCTTC. Protein: CASSEVPGLWNEQFF.

The chain links TRBV6-1 to TRBJ1-5; D is unclear. The length of the CDR3 is 16 residues. Trimming took 3 bases from V and 0 from J, leaving 12 bases between them. CDR1 and CDR2 from the germline V gene are MNHNS and SASEGT. The CDR3 DNA follows: TGTGCCAGCAGTGAGGCCAGTTCCTATAGCAATCAGCCCCAGCATTTT. Its translation: CASSEASSYSNQPQHF.

CDR3 in amino acids: CASSYSEGAWGYTF. CDR3 coding DNA: TGTGCCAGCAGTTACTCAGAGGGGGCGTGGGGCTACACCTTC. The chain carries TRBV6-5 and TRBJ1-2; TRBD1 matches at 7 bases. CDR3 length: 14 amino acids. The trim removed 0 bases at V and 8 bases at J, leaving 6 bases unmatched. Germline V gives CDR1 MNHEY, CDR2 SVGAGI.

V gene TRBV5-6 combines with J gene TRBJ2-5; the match to TRBD1 covers 8 bases. Germline CDR1 is SGHDT and CDR2 is YYEEEE. The CDR3 covers 14 residues. J was trimmed by 5 bases and V by 4 bases; bases with no gene match: 7. The CDR3 is CASSHVTGGETQYF. The CDR3 bases are TGTGCCAGCAGCCATGTCACAGGGGGGGAGACCCAGTACTTC.